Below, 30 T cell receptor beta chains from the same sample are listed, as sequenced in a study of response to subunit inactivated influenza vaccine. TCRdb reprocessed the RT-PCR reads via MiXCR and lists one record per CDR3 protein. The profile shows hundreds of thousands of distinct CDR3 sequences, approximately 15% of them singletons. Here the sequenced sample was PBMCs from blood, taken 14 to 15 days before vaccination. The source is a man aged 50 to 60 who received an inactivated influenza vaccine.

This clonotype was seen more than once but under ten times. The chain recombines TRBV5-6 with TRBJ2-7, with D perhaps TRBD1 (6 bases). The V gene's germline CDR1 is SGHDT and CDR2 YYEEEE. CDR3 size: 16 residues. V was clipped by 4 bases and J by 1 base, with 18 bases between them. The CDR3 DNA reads TGTGCCAGCAGCACAATGACAGGACTCGGGTCCTACGAGCAGTACTTC. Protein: CASSTMTGLGSYEQYF.

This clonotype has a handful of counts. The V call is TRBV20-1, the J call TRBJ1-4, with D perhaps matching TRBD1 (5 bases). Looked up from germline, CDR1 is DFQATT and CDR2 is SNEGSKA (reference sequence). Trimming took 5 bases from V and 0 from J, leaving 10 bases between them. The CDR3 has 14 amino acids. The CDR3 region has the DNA TGCAGTGCTTTGGGACCTGCAACTAATGAAAAACTGTTTTTT. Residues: CSALGPATNEKLFF.

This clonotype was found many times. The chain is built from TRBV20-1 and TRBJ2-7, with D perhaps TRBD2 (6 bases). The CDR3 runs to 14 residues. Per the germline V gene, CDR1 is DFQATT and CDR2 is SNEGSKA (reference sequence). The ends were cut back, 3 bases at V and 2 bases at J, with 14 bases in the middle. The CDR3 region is CSASAGGDPYEQYF. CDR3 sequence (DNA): TGCAGTGCTAGCGCCGGCGGGGATCCCTACGAGCAGTACTTC.

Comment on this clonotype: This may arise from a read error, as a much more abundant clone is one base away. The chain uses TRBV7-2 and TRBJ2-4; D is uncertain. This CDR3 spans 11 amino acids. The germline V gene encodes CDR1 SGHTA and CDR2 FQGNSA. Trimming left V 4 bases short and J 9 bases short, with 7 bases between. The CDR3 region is CASSSLVIQYF. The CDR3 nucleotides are TGTGCCAGCAGCTCCCTAGTCATTCAGTACTTC.

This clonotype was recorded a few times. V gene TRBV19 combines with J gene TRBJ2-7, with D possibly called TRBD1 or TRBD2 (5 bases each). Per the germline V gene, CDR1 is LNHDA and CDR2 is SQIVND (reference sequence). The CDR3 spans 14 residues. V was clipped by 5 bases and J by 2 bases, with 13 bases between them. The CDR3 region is CASSERDGTYEQYF. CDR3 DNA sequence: TGTGCCAGTAGTGAACGGGACGGGACCTACGAGCAGTACTTC.

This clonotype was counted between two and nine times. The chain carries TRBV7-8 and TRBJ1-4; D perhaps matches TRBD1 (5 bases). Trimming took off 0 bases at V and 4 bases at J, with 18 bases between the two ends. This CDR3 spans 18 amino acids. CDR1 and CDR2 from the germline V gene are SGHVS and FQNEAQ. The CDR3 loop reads CASSLAGYGTAYNEKLFF. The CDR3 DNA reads TGTGCCAGCAGCTTAGCTGGCTATGGGACCGCTTATAATGAAAAACTGTTTTTT.

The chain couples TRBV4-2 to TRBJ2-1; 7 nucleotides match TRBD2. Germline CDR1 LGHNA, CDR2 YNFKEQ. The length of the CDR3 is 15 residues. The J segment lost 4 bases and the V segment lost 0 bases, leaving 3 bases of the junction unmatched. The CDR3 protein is CASSQDTSEYNEQFF. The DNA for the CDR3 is TGTGCCAGCAGCCAAGATACTAGCGAGTACAATGAGCAGTTCTTC.

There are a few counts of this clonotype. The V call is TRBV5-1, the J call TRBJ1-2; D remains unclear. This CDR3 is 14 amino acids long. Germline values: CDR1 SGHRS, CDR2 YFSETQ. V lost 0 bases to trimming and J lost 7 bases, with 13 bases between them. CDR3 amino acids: CASSLGRSLSGYTF. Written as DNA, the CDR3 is TGCGCCAGCAGCTTGGGCCGGAGCCTTTCTGGCTACACCTTC.

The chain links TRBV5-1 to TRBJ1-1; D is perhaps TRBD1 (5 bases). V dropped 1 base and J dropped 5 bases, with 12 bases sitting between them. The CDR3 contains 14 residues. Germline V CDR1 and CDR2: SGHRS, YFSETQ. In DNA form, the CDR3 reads TGCGCCAGCAGCTTGCGCAGGGTTGGGACTGAAGCTTTCTTT. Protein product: CASSLRRVGTEAFF. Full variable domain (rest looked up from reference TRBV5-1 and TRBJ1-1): KAGVTQTPRYLIKTRGQQVTLSCSPISGHRSVSWYQQTPGQGLQFLFEYFSETQRNKGNFPGRFSGRQFSNSRSEMNVSTLELGDSALYLCASSLRRVGTEAFFGQGTRLTVV.

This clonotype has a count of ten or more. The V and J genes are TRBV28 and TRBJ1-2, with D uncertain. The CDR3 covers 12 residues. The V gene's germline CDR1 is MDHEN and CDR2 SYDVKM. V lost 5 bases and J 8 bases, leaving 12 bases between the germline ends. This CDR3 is CASSPPGRGYTF. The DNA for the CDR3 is TGTGCCAGCAGTCCCCCCGGGCGGGGCTACACCTTC.

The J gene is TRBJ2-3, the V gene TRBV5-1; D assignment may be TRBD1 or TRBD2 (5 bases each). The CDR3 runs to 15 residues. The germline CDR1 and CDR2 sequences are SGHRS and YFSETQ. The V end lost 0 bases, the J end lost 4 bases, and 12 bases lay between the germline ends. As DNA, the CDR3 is TGCGCCAGCAGCTTGGCCTCAGGGACGGCAGATACGCAGTATTTT. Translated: CASSLASGTADTQYF.

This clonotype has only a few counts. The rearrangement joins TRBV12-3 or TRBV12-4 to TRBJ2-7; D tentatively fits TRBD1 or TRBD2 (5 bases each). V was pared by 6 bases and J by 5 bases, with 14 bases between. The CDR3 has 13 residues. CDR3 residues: CASSFGRGHEQYF. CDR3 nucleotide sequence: TGTGCCAGCAGCTTCGGTCGGGGCCACGAGCAGTACTTC.

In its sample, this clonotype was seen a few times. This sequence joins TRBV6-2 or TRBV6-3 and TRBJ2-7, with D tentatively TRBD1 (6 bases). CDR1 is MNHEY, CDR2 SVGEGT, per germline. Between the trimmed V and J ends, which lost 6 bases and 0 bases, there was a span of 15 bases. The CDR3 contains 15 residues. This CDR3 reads CASSKLRDNSYEQYF. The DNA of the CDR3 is TGTGCCAGCAGCAAACTAAGGGACAACTCCTACGAGCAGTACTTC.

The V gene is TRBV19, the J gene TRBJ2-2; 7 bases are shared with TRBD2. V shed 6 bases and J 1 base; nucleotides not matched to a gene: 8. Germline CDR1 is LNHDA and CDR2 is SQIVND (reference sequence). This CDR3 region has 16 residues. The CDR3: CASSLWGGKNTGELFF. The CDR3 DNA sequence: TGTGCCAGTAGCCTATGGGGGGGGAAGAACACCGGGGAGCTGTTTTTT.

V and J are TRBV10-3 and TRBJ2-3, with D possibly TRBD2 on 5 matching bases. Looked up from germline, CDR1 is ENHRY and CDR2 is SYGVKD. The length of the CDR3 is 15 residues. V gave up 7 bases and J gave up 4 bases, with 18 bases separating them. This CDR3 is CAITFQVARSDTQYF. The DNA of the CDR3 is TGTGCCATCACCTTCCAGGTAGCGCGGTCAGATACGCAGTATTTT.

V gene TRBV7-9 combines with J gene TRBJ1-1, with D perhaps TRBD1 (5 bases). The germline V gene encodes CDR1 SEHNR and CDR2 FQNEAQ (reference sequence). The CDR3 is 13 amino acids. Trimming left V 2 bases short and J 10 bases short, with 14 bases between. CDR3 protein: CASSLNQEGIAFF. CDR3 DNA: TGTGCCAGCAGCTTAAACCAGGAGGGGATAGCTTTCTTT.

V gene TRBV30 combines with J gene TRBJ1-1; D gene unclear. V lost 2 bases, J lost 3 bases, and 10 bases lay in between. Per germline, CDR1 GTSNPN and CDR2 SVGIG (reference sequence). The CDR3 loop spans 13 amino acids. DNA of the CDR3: TGTGCCTGGAGTCTAGCGGATTACACTGAAGCTTTCTTT. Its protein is CAWSLADYTEAFF.

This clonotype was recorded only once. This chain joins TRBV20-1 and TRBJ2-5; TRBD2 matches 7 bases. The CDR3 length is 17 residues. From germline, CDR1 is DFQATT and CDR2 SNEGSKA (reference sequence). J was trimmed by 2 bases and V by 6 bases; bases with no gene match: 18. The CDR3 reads CSAPSFFAGVRQETQYF. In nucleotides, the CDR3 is TGCAGTGCCCCTTCGTTCTTTGCGGGAGTCCGACAAGAGACCCAGTACTTC.

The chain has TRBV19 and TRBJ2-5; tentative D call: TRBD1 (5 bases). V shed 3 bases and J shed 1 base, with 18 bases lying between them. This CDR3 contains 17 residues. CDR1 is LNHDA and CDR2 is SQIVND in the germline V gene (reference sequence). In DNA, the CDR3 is TGTGCCAGTAGTATCCCTCCAGGGTCCAGCTTCCAAGAGACCCAGTACTTC. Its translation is CASSIPPGSSFQETQYF.

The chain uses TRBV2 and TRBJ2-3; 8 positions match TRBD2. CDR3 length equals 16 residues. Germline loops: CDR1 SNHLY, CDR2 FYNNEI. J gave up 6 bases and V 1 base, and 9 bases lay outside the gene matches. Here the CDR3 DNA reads TGTGCCAGCAGTGAAGACCGCGGGAGGCCCCCGGATACGCAGTATTTT. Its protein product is CASSEDRGRPPDTQYF.

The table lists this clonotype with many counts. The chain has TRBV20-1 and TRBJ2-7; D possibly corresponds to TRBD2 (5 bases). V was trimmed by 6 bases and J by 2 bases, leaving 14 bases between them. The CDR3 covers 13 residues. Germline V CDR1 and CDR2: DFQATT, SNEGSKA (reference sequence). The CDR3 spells CSAPGIGAYEQYF. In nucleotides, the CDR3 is TGCAGTGCCCCGGGGATCGGTGCCTACGAGCAGTACTTC.

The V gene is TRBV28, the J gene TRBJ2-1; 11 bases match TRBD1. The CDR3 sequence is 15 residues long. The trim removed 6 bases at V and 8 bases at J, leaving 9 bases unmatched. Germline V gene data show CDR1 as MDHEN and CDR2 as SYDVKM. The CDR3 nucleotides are TGTGCCAGCAGGGTACCGGGACAGGGGGTCCATGAGCAGTTCTTC. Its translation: CASRVPGQGVHEQFF.

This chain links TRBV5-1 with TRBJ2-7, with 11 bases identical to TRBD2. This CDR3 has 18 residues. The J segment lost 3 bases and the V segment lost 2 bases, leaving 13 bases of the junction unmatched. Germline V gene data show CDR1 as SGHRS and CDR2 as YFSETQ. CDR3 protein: CASSFSYSRTSGYYEQYF. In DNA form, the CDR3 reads TGCGCCAGCAGCTTTTCTTACTCCCGGACTAGCGGGTACTACGAGCAGTACTTC.

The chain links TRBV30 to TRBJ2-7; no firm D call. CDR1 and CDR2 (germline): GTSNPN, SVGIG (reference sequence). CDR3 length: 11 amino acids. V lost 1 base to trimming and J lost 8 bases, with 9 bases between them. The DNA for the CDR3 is TGTGCCTGGAGTGATTGGAGTCAGCAGTACTTC. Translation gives CAWSDWSQQYF.

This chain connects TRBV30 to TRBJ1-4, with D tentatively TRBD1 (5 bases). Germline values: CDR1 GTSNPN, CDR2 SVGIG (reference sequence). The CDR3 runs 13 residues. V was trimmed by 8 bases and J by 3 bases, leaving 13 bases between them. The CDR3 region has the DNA TGTGCCCTGGGGGACTCGGCTAATGAAAAACTGTTTTTT. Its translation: CALGDSANEKLFF.

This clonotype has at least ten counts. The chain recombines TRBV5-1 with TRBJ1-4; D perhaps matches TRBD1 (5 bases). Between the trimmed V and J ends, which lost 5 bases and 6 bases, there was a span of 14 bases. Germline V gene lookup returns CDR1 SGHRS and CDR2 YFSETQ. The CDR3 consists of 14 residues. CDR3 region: CASSHDSLYEKLFF. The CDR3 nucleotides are TGCGCCAGCAGTCACGACAGTCTGTATGAAAAACTGTTTTTT.

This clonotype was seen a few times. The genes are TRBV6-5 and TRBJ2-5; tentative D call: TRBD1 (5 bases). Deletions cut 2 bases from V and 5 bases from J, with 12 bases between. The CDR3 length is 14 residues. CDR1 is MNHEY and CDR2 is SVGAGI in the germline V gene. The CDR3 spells CASSYVRRAETQYF. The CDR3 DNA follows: TGTGCCAGCAGTTACGTGCGCAGGGCCGAGACCCAGTACTTC.

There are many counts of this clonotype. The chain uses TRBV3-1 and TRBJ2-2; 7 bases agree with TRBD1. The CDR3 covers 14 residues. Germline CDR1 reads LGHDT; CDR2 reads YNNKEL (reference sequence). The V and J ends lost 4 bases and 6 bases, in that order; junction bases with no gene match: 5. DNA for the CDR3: TGTGCCAGCAGCCCAATCGACAGGGCCGGGGAGCTGTTTTTT. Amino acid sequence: CASSPIDRAGELFF.

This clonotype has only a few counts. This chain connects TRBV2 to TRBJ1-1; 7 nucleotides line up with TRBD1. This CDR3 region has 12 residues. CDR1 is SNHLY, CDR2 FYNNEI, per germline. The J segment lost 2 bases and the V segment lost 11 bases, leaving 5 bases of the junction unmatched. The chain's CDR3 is CAQGGGNTEAFF. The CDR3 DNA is TGTGCCCAAGGGGGCGGAAACACTGAAGCTTTCTTT.

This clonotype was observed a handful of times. CDR3 loop: CASSLMGGGQDTQYF. CDR3 DNA sequence: TGTGCCAGCAGCCTCATGGGCGGGGGGCAAGATACGCAGTATTTT. V is TRBV7-2 and J is TRBJ2-3; 8 nucleotides agree with TRBD2. CDR3 length equals 15 residues. V lost 5 bases, J lost 5 bases, and 9 bases stayed unmatched. Germline assignment: CDR1 SGHTA and CDR2 FQGNSA.